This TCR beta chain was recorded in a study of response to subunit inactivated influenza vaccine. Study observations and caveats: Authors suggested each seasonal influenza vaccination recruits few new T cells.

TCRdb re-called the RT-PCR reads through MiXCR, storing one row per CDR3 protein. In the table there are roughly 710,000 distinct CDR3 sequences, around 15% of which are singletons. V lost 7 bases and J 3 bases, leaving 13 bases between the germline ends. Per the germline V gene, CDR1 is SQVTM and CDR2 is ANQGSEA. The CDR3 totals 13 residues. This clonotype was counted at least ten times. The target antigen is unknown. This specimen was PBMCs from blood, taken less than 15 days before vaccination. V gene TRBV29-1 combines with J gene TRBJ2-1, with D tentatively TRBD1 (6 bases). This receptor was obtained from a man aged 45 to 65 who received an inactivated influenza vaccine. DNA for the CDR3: TGCAGCGCACCCGGGACATACTACAATGAGCAGTTCTTC. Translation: CSAPGTYYNEQFF.